This T cell receptor beta chain is drawn from a study of blood T cell repertoires in COVID-19. Study-wide background: Samples of COVID-19 (acute and convalescent) were obtained from the United States, Italy and Spain.

This clone showed up just a few times. Those who participated ranged in age from roughly 18 to 90 years and resided in around 22 US areas. Germline-derived CDR1 and CDR2 are SGHAT and FQNNGV. This CDR3 has 15 amino acids. The J segment lost 7 bases and the V segment lost 1 base, leaving 6 bases of the junction unmatched. Data came from immunoSEQ multiplex PCR; TCRdb stores just in-frame clones and leaves some out. Here the sample spans approximately 190,000 clones, 82% being singletons. This chain uses TRBV11-2 with TRBJ1-5, with 8 bases matching TRBD1. The sample consisted of PBMCs or T cells enriched from blood (not recorded which). This sequence was found in an older woman with acute COVID-19. In DNA form, the CDR3 reads TGTGCCAGCAGCTTAGGGACAGGGTCTGGGCAGCCCCAGCATTTT. Its translation is CASSLGTGSGQPQHF.